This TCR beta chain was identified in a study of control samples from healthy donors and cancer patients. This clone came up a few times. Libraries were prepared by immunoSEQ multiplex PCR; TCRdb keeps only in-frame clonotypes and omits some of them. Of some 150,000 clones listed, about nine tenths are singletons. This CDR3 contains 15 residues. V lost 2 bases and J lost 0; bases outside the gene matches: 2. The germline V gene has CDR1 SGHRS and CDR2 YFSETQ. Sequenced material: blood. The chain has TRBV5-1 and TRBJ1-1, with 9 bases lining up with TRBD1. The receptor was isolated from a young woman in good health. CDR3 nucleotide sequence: TGCGCCAGCAGCTTTGGGACAGGGATGAACACTGAAGCTTTCTTT. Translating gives CASSFGTGMNTEAFF.